This T cell receptor beta chain comes out of a study of blood T cell repertoires in COVID-19. Whole-study context: From the United States, Italy and Spain came samples of acute and convalescent COVID-19. Sources were T cells, B-cell-depleted T cells, or PBMCs; the material itself was cDNA or gDNA.

This CDR3 comprises 14 residues. CDR1 and CDR2 from the germline V gene are SGHNT and YENEEA. The V end was cut by 1 base, the J end by 9 bases, with 13 bases between. Original processing notes: Quantification of nucleated cells was approximated via reference gene primer amplification. The data were produced by immunoSEQ multiplex PCR, yet TCRdb's version contains in-frame clones alone and is incomplete. The D gene and trimming were derived from the DNA, and the V and J assignments and clone size from that table. The sample records over 300,000 clones, about 90% being singletons. The specimen sequenced was peripheral blood. The receptor's source is a man younger than 30 with active or convalescent COVID-19. The chain joins TRBV11-3 to TRBJ2-1, with D perhaps matching TRBD2 (6 bases). The DNA of the CDR3 is TGTGCCAGCAGCTTAGGGAGGGTTAACGGTGAGCAGTTCTTC. Translation gives CASSLGRVNGEQFF.